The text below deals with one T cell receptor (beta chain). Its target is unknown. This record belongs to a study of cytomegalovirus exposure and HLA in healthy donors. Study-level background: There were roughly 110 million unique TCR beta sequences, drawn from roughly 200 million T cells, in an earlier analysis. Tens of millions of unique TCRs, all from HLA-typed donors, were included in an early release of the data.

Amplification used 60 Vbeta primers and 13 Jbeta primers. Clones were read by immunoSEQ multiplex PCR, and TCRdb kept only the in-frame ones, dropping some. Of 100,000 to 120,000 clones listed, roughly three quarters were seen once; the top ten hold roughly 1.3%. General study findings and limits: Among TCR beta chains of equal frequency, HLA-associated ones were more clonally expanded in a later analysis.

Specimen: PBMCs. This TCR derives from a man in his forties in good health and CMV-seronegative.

The CDR3 loop reads CAWRGVGGLYGYTF. CDR3 bases: TGTGCCTGGAGAGGTGTAGGGGGCCTGTATGGCTACACCTTC. The chain joins TRBV30 to TRBJ1-2, with 7 bases lining up with TRBD1. This CDR3 has 14 residues. J gave up 5 bases and V 3 bases, and 9 bases lay outside the gene matches. Germline CDR1 reads GTSNPN; CDR2 reads SVGIG (reference sequence).